This T cell receptor (beta chain) stems from a study of cytomegalovirus exposure and HLA in healthy donors. Study conclusions and caveats: According to a later analysis, most TCR beta chains associated with CMV appeared HLA-restricted. Apart from CMV serostatus, no immune exposure information was available.

V dropped 4 bases and J dropped 2 bases, with 13 bases sitting between them. CDR1 and CDR2 from the germline V gene are SGDLS and YYNGEE. CDR3 size: 15 residues. Vbeta (60) and Jbeta (13) primers were used in the PCR. Measured with immunoSEQ multiplex PCR; TCRdb has only the in-frame clones, and not every one. The sample comprises around 200,000 clones, around four fifths of which are singletons, and 1.6% rests with the top ten. As regards this clone: Its antigen is currently unknown.

Sequences were obtained from PBMCs. This clonotype was obtained from a man aged 45 to 65 in good health and CMV-seronegative. The chain links TRBV9 to TRBJ2-1; D may be TRBD2 (5 bases). CDR3 loop: CASSPEAETYNEQFF. CDR3 sequence (DNA): TGTGCCAGCAGCCCGGAAGCGGAAACCTACAATGAGCAGTTCTTC. The full variable domain, completed using reference TRBV9 and TRBJ2-1, is DSGVTQTPKHLITATGQRVTLRCSPRSGDLSVYWYQQSLDQGLQFLIQYYNGEERAKGNILERFSAQQFPDLHSELNLSSLELGDSALYFCASSPEAETYNEQFFGPGTRLTVL.